This T cell receptor beta chain was found in a study of T cell repertoires in cytomegalovirus infection. General study findings and limits: The ex vivo response was dominated by HLA-C-restricted CMV-specific TCR beta clonotypes.

Each CDR3 protein is one row after TCRdb ran MiXCR on the reads. This table has around 320,000 distinct CDR3 sequences, roughly 9.5% appearing once. The CDR3 contains 16 residues. Germline lookup yields CDR1 SEHNR and CDR2 FQNEAQ (reference sequence). Trimming cost V 5 bases and J 0 bases, with 14 bases left between them. This clonotype was detected a few times. The antigen remains unidentified. The specimen was PBMCs. The origin of this receptor is a human donor in good health (CMV status not recorded). Some clones in this sample may be carry-over from other donors' samples. The J gene is TRBJ1-3, the V gene TRBV7-9; D uncertain. The CDR3 bases are TGTGCCAGCAGCACTGATCAGCGATTCTCTGGAAACACCATATATTTT. Protein: CASSTDQRFSGNTIYF. The whole variable domain, remainder taken from reference TRBV7-9 and TRBJ1-3, is DTGVSQNPRHKITKRGQNVTFRCDPISEHNRLYWYRQTLGQGPEFLTYFQNEAQLEKSRLLSDRFSAERPKGSFSTLEIQRTEQGDSAMYLCASSTDQRFSGNTIYFGEGSWLTVV.